These T cell receptor beta chains were read from a single sample in a study of follicular helper T cells after annual influenza vaccination. Sequenced by immunoSEQ multiplex PCR; TCRdb stores in-frame clones only, minus some. The sample records about 8,300 clones, roughly 80% being singletons. The source was CXCR5+ CD38- circulating T follicular helper cells from blood, collected on the day of influenza vaccination. Source of these receptors: an adult who received the influenza vaccine. Both conserved end residues are part of each CDR3. Each record gives: V gene, D gene, clone size, J gene, CDR3 protein, CDR3 DNA. A D gene is named only where the DNA matches it firmly. Size is omitted from some rows. Given values are once, few, many or a class for expanded clones.

>TRBV4-3|.|.|TRBJ1-5
CASSQSWAGVGNQPQHF
TGCGCCAGCAGCCAATCGTGGGCAGGGGTTGGGAATCAGCCCCAGCATTTT
>TRBV7-2|TRBD2|.|TRBJ2-3
CASSPNSGGTDTQYF
TGTGCCAGCAGCCCCAATAGCGGGGGCACAGATACGCAGTATTTT
>TRBV10-3|.|.|TRBJ1-1
CAVTDRANTEAFF
TGTGCCGTGACGGACAGAGCGAACACTGAAGCTTTCTTT
>TRBV28|.|.|TRBJ2-7
CASSSRDGDLYEQYF
TGTGCCAGCAGTTCCCGGGACGGCGACCTCTACGAGCAGTACTTC
>TRBV19|.|.|TRBJ2-6
CASSIAGMGSSSGANVLTF
TGTGCCAGTAGTATAGCTGGGATGGGGAGTTCCTCTGGGGCCAACGTCCTGACTTTC
>TRBV28|TRBD1|.|TRBJ1-2
CASSSYTRTGERDGYTF
TGTGCCAGCAGTTCTTACACCCGGACAGGGGAGAGAGATGGCTACACCTTC
>TRBV7-2|.|.|TRBJ1-5
CASSSYDNQPQHF
TGTGCCAGCAGCTCCTACGATAATCAGCCCCAGCATTTT
>TRBV30|.|.|TRBJ1-2
CAWSASYGGWGYGYTF
TGTGCCTGGAGCGCTTCGTATGGGGGCTGGGGCTATGGCTACACCTTC
>TRBV15|TRBD2|.|TRBJ2-4
CATSREFGTRGNIQYF
TGTGCCACCAGCAGAGAGTTTGGGACTAGAGGGAACATTCAGTACTTC
>TRBV9|TRBD1|.|TRBJ2-1
CASSGDRATYNEQFF
TGTGCCAGCAGCGGGGACAGAGCCACTTACAATGAGCAGTTCTTC
>TRBV19|TRBD1|.|TRBJ2-7
CASSSQGQDNNEQYF
TGTGCCAGTAGTTCCCAAGGACAGGATAACAACGAGCAGTACTTC
>TRBV18|TRBD1|.|TRBJ2-7
CASSLGQGGEQYF
TGTGCCAGCTCACTTGGACAGGGGGGCGAGCAGTACTTC
>TRBV9|TRBD2|.|TRBJ2-5
CASSPDPRGGETQYF
TGTGCCAGCAGCCCCGACCCTCGGGGGGGAGAGACCCAGTACTTC
>TRBV5-1|TRBD1|.|TRBJ2-7
CASSLTGTGNYEQYF
TGCGCCAGCAGTCTTACCGGGACAGGGAACTACGAGCAGTACTTC
>TRBV2|.|.|TRBJ2-2
CASREQDTGELFF
TGTGCCAGCAGGGAACAGGACACCGGGGAGCTGTTTTTT
>TRBV28|.|.|TRBJ2-4
CASSLAQGQAKNIQYF
TGTGCCAGCAGTTTAGCCCAGGGACAAGCCAAAAACATTCAGTACTTC
>TRBV5-8|.|.|TRBJ1-4
CASSLTHEKLFF
TGTGCCAGCAGCTTGACCCATGAAAAACTGTTTTTT
>TRBV27|.|.|TRBJ2-6
CASTPRVGVGANVLTF
TGTGCCAGCACCCCCCGTGTAGGGGTTGGGGCCAACGTCCTGACTTTC
>TRBV28|TRBD1|.|TRBJ1-5
CASSLFGTGKKVPQHF
TGTGCCAGCAGTTTATTCGGGACAGGGAAGAAGGTGCCCCAGCATTTT
>TRBV11-2|.|.|TRBJ2-7
CASSLGWGTERYF
TGTGCCAGCAGCTTAGGGTGGGGGACGGAACGGTACTTC
>TRBV5-6|TRBD1|.|TRBJ1-3
CASSRRLSGGNTIYF
TGTGCCAGCAGCAGGCGCCTATCAGGGGGTAACACCATATATTTT
>TRBV5-4|.|.|TRBJ2-7
CASRLTGGGEQYF
TGTGCCAGCAGACTAACCGGGGGAGGCGAGCAGTACTTC
>TRBV7-2|.|.|TRBJ2-2
CASSLVTSGELFF
TGTGCCAGCAGCTTAGTGACTTCCGGGGAGCTGTTTTTT
>TRBV4-3|.|.|TRBJ1-6
CASSQGANGASSPLHF
TGCGCCAGCAGCCAAGGGGCTAACGGGGCGAGTTCACCCCTCCACTTT
>TRBV2|.|.|TRBJ2-2
CASRAQGGGELFF
TGTGCCAGCAGGGCTCAGGGCGGAGGGGAGCTGTTTTTT
>TRBV5-1|.|.|TRBJ1-1
CASSARVAGDNTEAFF
TGCGCCAGCAGCGCCAGGGTTGCGGGGGATAACACTGAAGCTTTCTTT
>TRBV2|.|.|TRBJ1-4
CASSEDRALKKLFF
TGTGCCAGCAGTGAAGACAGGGCCCTAAAAAAACTGTTTTTT
>TRBV28|TRBD1|few|TRBJ1-2
CASSSPGQGGGYTF
TGTGCCAGCAGTTCACCGGGACAGGGAGGAGGCTACACCTTC
>TRBV7-6|.|.|TRBJ2-2
CASSLDGQSGELFF
TGTGCCAGCAGCTTAGACGGACAGTCCGGGGAGCTGTTTTTT
>TRBV9|.|.|TRBJ2-2
CASSANSRKGGLYTGELFF
TGTGCCAGCAGCGCCAACTCCCGAAAGGGCGGCTTGTACACCGGGGAGCTGTTTTTT
>TRBV12-5|.|.|TRBJ2-6
CASGPRALDPSGANVLTF
TGTGCTAGTGGTCCCCGGGCCTTAGATCCTTCTGGGGCCAACGTCCTGACTTTC
>TRBV11-3|TRBD2|.|TRBJ2-5
CASSRLAGGLETQYF
TGTGCCAGCAGCCGACTAGCGGGCGGACTAGAGACCCAGTACTTC
>TRBV27|TRBD1|.|TRBJ2-6
CASSSTGAGANVLTF
TGTGCCAGCAGTTCCACAGGGGCCGGGGCCAACGTCCTGACTTTC
>TRBV7-8|.|.|TRBJ2-4
CASSLAKGQNIQYF
TGTGCCAGCAGCTTAGCGAAGGGGCAAAACATTCAGTACTTC
>TRBV7-7|.|.|TRBJ2-2
CASSPGQNTGELFF
TGTGCCAGCAGCCCAGGACAGAACACCGGGGAGCTGTTTTTT
>TRBV9|.|.|TRBJ1-1
CASSPIRGEAFF
TGTGCCAGCAGCCCGATCAGGGGAGAAGCTTTCTTT
>TRBV5-1|.|.|TRBJ2-2
CASSQRVGRGTGELFF
TGCGCCAGCAGCCAGCGGGTAGGCCGGGGCACCGGGGAGCTGTTTTTT
>TRBV25-1|TRBD2|.|TRBJ2-2
CASRGLAGTGELFF
TGTGCCAGCAGGGGACTAGCGGGCACCGGGGAGCTGTTTTTT
>TRBV5-6|.|.|TRBJ2-5
CASSLGLGPGAGTQYF
TGTGCCAGCAGCTTGGGACTCGGACCCGGAGCGGGGACCCAGTACTTC
>TRBV6-5|.|.|TRBJ1-2
CASSDSGSNLKGYTF
TGTGCCAGCAGTGACTCTGGGTCCAACCTAAAGGGCTACACCTTC
>TRBV5-1|.|.|TRBJ2-1
CASSLSWESSYNEQFF
TGCGCCAGCAGCTTGTCGTGGGAAAGCTCCTACAATGAGCAGTTCTTC
>TRBV28|TRBD1|.|TRBJ1-2
CASSRDRWGGYTF
TGTGCCAGCAGCCGGGACAGGTGGGGTGGCTACACCTTC
>TRBV11-2|.|.|TRBJ2-7
CASSLGLTWGETYEQYF
TGTGCCAGCAGCTTAGGTCTAACCTGGGGGGAAACCTACGAGCAGTACTTC
>TRBV28|.|.|TRBJ1-5
CASFTVNQPQHF
TGTGCCAGCTTTACCGTCAATCAGCCCCAGCATTTT
>TRBV28|TRBD1|.|TRBJ2-2
CASSRTGTGRNGELFF
TGTGCCAGCAGCAGGACAGGGACAGGGCGGAACGGGGAGCTGTTTTTT
>TRBV18|TRBD2|once|TRBJ2-1
CASSGLAGDEQFF
TGTGCCAGCTCAGGACTAGCGGGGGATGAGCAGTTCTTC
>TRBV18|TRBD2|.|TRBJ2-7
CASSPQTSGTYEQYF
TGTGCCAGCTCACCCCAGACTAGCGGAACATACGAGCAGTACTTC
>TRBV6-1|.|.|TRBJ2-2
CASRLQRSNTGELFF
TGTGCCAGCAGACTCCAGAGATCGAACACCGGGGAGCTGTTTTTT
>TRBV5-4|.|few|TRBJ2-7
CASSLADLGDYEQYF
TGTGCCAGCAGCTTGGCAGACCTGGGGGACTACGAGCAGTACTTC
>TRBV30|TRBD1|once|TRBJ1-5
CAWSITGGLRPQHF
TGTGCCTGGAGTATTACAGGGGGGTTACGTCCCCAGCATTTT
>TRBV27|TRBD1|.|TRBJ1-4
CASSSGQGSTNEKLFF
TGTGCCAGCAGTTCGGGACAGGGTAGTACTAATGAAAAACTGTTTTTT
>TRBV11-3|.|.|TRBJ2-1
CASSPGGRDEQFF
TGTGCCAGCAGCCCCGGGGGCCGGGATGAGCAGTTCTTC
>TRBV15|TRBD1|.|TRBJ2-6
CATARDRGTPGANVLTF
TGTGCCACAGCCCGGGACAGGGGAACTCCTGGGGCCAACGTCCTGACTTTC